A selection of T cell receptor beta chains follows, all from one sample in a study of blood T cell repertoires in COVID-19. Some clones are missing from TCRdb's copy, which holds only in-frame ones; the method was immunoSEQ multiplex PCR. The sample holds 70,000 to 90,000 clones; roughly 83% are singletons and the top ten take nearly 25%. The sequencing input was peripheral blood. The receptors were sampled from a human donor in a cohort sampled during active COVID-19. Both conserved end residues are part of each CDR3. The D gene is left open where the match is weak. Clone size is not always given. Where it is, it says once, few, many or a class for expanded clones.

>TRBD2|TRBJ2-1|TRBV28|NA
CASSTTGGISYNEQFF
TGTGCCAGCAGTACCACCGGGGGGATCTCCTACAATGAGCAGTTCTTC
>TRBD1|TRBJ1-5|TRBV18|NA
CASSDGQEQPQHF
TGTGCCAGCTCCGATGGACAGGAGCAGCCCCAGCATTTT
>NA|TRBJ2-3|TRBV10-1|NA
CASSESGRYTQYF
TGCGCCAGCAGTGAGTCGGGGCGATATACGCAGTATTTT
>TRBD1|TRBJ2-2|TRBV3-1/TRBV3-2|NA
CASSQDGGGRGHTGELFF
TGTGCCAGCAGCCAAGATGGGGGTGGTAGGGGGCACACCGGGGAGCTGTTTTTT
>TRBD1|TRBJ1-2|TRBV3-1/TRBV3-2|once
CASSPDPGTGGGYTF
TGTGCCAGCAGCCCTGACCCCGGGACAGGGGGTGGCTACACCTTC
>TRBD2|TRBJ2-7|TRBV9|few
CASSVAPGGASGSSYEQYF
TGTGCCAGCAGCGTAGCTCCAGGCGGGGCTAGCGGGTCCTCCTACGAGCAGTACTTC
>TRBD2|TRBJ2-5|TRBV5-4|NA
CASSPGGAGGWETQYF
TGTGCCAGCAGCCCGGGGGGAGCGGGAGGGTGGGAGACCCAGTACTTC
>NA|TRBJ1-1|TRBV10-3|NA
CATSTGIGANTEAFF
TGTGCCACCTCGACGGGGATCGGCGCGAACACTGAAGCTTTCTTT
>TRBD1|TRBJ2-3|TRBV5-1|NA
CASSGQGGGTDTQYF
TGCGCCAGCTCCGGACAGGGCGGCGGCACAGATACGCAGTATTTT
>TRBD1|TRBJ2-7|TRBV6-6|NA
CASSSPDRGAYEQYF
TGTGCCAGCAGTTCACCCGACAGGGGGGCCTACGAGCAGTACTTC
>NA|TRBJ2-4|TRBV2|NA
CASWSGPLAKNIQYF
TGTGCCAGCTGGTCAGGGCCTCTAGCCAAAAACATTCAGTACTTC
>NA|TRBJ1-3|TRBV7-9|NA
CASSLSADSGNTIYF
TGTGCCAGCAGCCTCTCGGCGGACTCTGGAAACACCATATATTTT
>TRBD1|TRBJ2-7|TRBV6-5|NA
CASIPGQGLLYEQYF
TGTGCCAGCATCCCGGGACAGGGATTATTATACGAGCAGTACTTC
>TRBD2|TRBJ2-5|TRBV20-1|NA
CSASSSSGFQETQYF
TGCAGTGCTAGTTCGTCTAGCGGGTTTCAAGAGACCCAGTACTTC
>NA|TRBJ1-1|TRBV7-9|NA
CASSKAGGWTEAFF
TGTGCCAGCAGCAAGGCGGGAGGATGGACTGAAGCTTTCTTT
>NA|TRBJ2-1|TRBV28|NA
CASSPLQIVGGYNEQFF
TGTGCCAGCAGCCCGCTTCAAATTGTGGGGGGATACAATGAGCAGTTCTTC
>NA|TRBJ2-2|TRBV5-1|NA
CASSLRTTPAGELFF
TGCGCCAGCAGCTTGAGGACTACCCCCGCCGGGGAGCTGTTTTTT
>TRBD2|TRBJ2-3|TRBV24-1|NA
CATSTSGRPTDTQYF
TGTGCCACCAGTACGAGCGGGAGGCCCACAGATACGCAGTATTTT
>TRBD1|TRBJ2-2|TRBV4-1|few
CASSQAQGDTGELFF
TGCGCCAGCAGCCAAGCCCAGGGGGACACCGGGGAGCTGTTTTTT
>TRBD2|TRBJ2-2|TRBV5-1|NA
CASSLTLAGGPAGELFF
TGCGCCAGCAGCTTGACGCTAGCGGGAGGGCCCGCCGGGGAGCTGTTTTTT
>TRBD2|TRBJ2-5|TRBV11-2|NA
CASSYFAAGGPEETQYF
TGTGCCAGCAGCTATTTTGCAGCGGGAGGGCCGGAAGAGACCCAGTACTTC
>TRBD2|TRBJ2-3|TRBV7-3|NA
CASSPGLAEVDTQYF
TGTGCCAGCAGCCCGGGACTAGCAGAAGTAGATACGCAGTATTTT
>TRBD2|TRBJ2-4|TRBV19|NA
CASSIGGLAGVSAKNIQYF
TGTGCCAGTAGTATAGGGGGACTAGCGGGAGTTTCAGCCAAAAACATTCAGTACTTC
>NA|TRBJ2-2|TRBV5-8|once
CASPRGRELNGELFF
TGTGCCAGCCCTCGGGGGAGAGAACTCAACGGGGAGCTGTTTTTT
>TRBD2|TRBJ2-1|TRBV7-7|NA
CASSRRLAGDVLGEQFF
TGTGCTAGCAGCCGACGACTAGCGGGAGATGTTCTGGGGGAGCAGTTCTTC
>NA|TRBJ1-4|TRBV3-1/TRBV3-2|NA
CASSQADEKLFF
TGTGCCAGCAGCCAGGCCGATGAAAAACTGTTTTTT
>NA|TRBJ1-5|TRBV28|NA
CASSLPNPGFDNQPQHF
TGTGCCAGCAGTTTACCTAATCCCGGGTTTGACAATCAGCCCCAGCATTTT
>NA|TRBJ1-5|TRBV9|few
CASSASGGGGDQPQHF
TGTGCCAGCAGCGCCTCGGGGGGGGGCGGCGATCAGCCCCAGCATTTT
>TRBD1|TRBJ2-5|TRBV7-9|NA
CASSPGDRVGETQYF
TGTGCCAGCAGCCCCGGGGACAGGGTTGGCGAGACCCAGTACTTC
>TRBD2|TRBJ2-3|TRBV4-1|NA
CASSQEPLAGGPRSTQYF
TGCGCCAGCAGCCAAGAGCCCCTAGCGGGGGGACCACGGAGTACGCAGTATTTT
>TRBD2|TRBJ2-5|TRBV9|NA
CASSVTSGAQETQYF
TGTGCCAGCAGCGTGACTAGCGGGGCACAAGAGACCCAGTACTTC
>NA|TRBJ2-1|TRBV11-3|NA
CASSLTPGGPQFF
TGTGCCAGCAGCTTAACGCCAGGCGGGCCCCAGTTCTTC
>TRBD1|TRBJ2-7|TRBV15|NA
CATSRDDSEAGGPYEQYF
TGTGCCACCAGCAGAGATGATAGCGAGGCAGGGGGACCCTACGAGCAGTACTTC
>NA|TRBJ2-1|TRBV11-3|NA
CASSYRRGNEQFF
TGTGCCAGCAGCTATCGGCGCGGGAATGAGCAGTTCTTC
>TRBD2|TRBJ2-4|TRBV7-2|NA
CASSLSGRNIQYF
TGTGCCAGCAGCTTGAGCGGGAGGAACATTCAGTACTTC
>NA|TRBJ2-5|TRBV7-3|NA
CASSLNGGNQETQYF
TGTGCCAGCAGCTTAAATGGGGGGAACCAAGAGACCCAGTACTTC
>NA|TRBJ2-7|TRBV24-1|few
CATSDNTGTYEQYF
TGTGCCACCAGTGATAATACAGGGACCTACGAGCAGTACTTC
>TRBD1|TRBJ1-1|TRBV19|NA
CASSLGTGVTAFF
TGTGCCAGTAGTCTCGGGACAGGCGTAACTGCTTTCTTT
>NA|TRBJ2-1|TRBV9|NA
CASSGSLYNEQFF
TGTGCCAGCAGCGGGAGCCTCTACAATGAGCAGTTCTTC
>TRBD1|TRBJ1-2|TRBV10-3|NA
CAISDGTAYGYTF
TGTGCCATCAGTGATGGGACAGCCTATGGCTACACCTTC
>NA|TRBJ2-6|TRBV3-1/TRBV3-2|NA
CASSLAARANVLTF
TGTGCCAGCAGCCTAGCCGCCCGGGCCAACGTCCTGACTTTC
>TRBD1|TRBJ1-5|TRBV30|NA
CAWTPDRDSNQPQHF
TGTGCCTGGACTCCAGACAGGGATAGCAATCAGCCCCAGCATTTT
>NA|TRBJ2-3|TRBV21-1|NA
CASSKYHYRERRTDTQYF
TGTGCCAGCAGCAAATACCATTACCGGGAGCGGCGCACAGATACGCAGTATTTT
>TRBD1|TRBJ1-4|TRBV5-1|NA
CASSLGTGGAANEKLFF
TGCGCCAGCAGCCTCGGGACAGGGGGCGCGGCTAATGAAAAACTGTTTTTT
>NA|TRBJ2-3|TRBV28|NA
CASTSPPYTQYF
TGTGCCAGCACATCCCCCCCATATACGCAGTATTTT
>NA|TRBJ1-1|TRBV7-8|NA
CASSLERATAEAFF
TGTGCCAGCAGCTTAGAGAGGGCCACCGCTGAAGCTTTCTTT
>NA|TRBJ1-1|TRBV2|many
CASKGQMNTEAFF
TGTGCCAGCAAAGGACAGATGAACACTGAAGCTTTCTTT
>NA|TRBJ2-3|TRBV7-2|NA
CASSSGVADTQYF
TGTGCCAGCAGCTCAGGGGTTGCAGATACGCAGTATTTT
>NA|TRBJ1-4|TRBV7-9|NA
CASSLAVQGWANEKLFF
TGTGCCAGCAGCTTAGCGGTTCAGGGATGGGCTAATGAAAAACTGTTTTTT
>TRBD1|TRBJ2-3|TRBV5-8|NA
CASSNDRVVDTQYF
TGTGCCAGCAGCAATGACAGGGTTGTAGATACGCAGTATTTT
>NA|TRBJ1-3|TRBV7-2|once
CASSLDGSGNTIYF
TGTGCCAGCAGCTTAGACGGGAGTGGAAACACCATATATTTT
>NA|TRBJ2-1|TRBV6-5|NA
CASSLEGGGYNEQFF
TGTGCCAGCAGTTTGGAGGGAGGGGGTTACAATGAGCAGTTCTTC
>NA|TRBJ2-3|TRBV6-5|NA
CASRAPLLSTDTQYF
TGTGCCAGCAGAGCACCCCTCCTAAGCACAGATACGCAGTATTTT
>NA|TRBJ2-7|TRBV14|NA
CASSHDRISTYEQYF
TGTGCCAGCAGCCACGACAGGATCTCTACCTACGAGCAGTACTTC
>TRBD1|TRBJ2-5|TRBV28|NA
CASSLLPGQGLETQYF
TGTGCCAGCAGTTTACTTCCGGGACAGGGGCTCGAGACCCAGTACTTC
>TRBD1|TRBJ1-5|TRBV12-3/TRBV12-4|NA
CASSLAGGQPQHF
TGTGCCAGCAGTTTGGCAGGGGGACAGCCCCAGCATTTT
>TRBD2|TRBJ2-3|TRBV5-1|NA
CASSPAVAGSGDTQYF
TGCGCCAGCAGCCCGGCGGTAGCGGGGAGCGGGGATACGCAGTATTTT
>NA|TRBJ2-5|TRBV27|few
CASSFTGETQYF
TGTGCCAGCAGTTTCACAGGGGAGACCCAGTACTTC
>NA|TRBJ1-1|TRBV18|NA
CASSASPERGGTEAFF
TGTGCCAGCTCAGCTAGCCCAGAGAGGGGGGGAACTGAAGCTTTCTTT
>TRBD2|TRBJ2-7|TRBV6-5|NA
CASRTSGREQYF
TGTGCCAGCCGGACTAGCGGGAGGGAGCAGTACTTC